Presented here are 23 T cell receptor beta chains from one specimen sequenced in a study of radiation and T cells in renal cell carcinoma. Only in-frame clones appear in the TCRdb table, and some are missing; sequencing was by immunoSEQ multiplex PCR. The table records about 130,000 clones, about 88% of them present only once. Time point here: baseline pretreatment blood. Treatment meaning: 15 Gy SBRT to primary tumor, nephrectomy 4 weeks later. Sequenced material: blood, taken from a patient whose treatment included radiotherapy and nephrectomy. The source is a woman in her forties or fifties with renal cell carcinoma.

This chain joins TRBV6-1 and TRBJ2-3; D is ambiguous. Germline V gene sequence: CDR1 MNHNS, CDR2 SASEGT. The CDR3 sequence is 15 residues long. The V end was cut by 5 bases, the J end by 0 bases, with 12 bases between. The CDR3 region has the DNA TGTGCCAGCAGTCTGCAGAGAACTAGCACAGATACGCAGTATTTT. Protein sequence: CASSLQRTSTDTQYF.

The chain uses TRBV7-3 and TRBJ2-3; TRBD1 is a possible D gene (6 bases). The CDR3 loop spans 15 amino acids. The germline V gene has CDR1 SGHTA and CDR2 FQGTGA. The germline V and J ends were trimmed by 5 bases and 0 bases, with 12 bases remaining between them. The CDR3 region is CASSPWDTSTDTQYF. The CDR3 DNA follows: TGTGCCAGCAGCCCATGGGACACTAGCACAGATACGCAGTATTTT.

CDR3 amino acids: CASSAAGVWDSKPQHF. CDR3 DNA: TGTGCCAGCAGCGCTGCAGGGGTTTGGGACAGTAAGCCCCAGCATTTT. The V gene is TRBV7-8, the J gene TRBJ1-5, with 7 bases aligning to TRBD1. CDR3 length: 16 amino acids. Germline V gene lookup returns CDR1 SGHVS and CDR2 FQNEAQ. With V trimmed by 5 bases and J by 8 bases, 15 bases remained unmatched.

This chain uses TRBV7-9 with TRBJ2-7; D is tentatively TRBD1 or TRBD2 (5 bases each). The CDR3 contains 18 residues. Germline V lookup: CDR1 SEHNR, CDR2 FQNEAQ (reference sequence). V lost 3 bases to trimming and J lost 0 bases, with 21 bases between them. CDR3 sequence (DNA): TGTGCCAGCAGCTTCGTTCCAGGGACCCTGTCCAGCTCCTACGAGCAGTACTTC. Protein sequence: CASSFVPGTLSSSYEQYF.

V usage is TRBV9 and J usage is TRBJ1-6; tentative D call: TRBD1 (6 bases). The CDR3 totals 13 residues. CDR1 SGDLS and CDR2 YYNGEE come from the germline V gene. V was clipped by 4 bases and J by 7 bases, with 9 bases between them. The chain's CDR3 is CASSSTGNSPLHF. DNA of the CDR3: TGTGCCAGCAGCTCAACAGGGAATTCACCCCTCCACTTT.

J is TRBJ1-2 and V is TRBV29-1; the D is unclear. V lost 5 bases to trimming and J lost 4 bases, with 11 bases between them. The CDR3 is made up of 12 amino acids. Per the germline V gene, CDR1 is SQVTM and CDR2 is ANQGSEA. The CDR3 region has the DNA TGCAGCGTTCGAGACGGGTTCTATGGCTACACCTTC. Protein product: CSVRDGFYGYTF.

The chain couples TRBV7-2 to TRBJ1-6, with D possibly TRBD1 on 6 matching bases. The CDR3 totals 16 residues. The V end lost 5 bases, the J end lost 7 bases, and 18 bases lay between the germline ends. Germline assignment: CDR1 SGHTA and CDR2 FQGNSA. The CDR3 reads CASSLQPGGRNSPLHF. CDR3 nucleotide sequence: TGTGCCAGCAGCCTCCAGCCGGGGGGCAGGAATTCACCCCTCCACTTT.

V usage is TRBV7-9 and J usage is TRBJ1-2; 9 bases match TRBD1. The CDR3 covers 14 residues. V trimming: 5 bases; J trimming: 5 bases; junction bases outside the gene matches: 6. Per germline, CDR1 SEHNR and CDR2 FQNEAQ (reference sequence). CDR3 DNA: TGTGCCAGCAGCACCCGGGACAGGGCATATGGCTACACCTTC. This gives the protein CASSTRDRAYGYTF. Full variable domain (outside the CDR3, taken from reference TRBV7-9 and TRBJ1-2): DTGVSQNPRHKITKRGQNVTFRCDPISEHNRLYWYRQTLGQGPEFLTYFQNEAQLEKSRLLSDRFSAERPKGSFSTLEIQRTEQGDSAMYLCASSTRDRAYGYTFGSGTRLTVV.

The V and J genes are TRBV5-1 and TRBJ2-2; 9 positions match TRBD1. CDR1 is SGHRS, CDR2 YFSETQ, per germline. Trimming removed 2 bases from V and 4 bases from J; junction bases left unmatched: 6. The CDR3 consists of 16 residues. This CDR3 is CASSLQQGASTGELFF. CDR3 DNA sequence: TGCGCCAGCAGCTTACAACAGGGGGCAAGCACCGGGGAGCTGTTTTTT. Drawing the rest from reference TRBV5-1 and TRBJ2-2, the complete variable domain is KAGVTQTPRYLIKTRGQQVTLSCSPISGHRSVSWYQQTPGQGLQFLFEYFSETQRNKGNFPGRFSGRQFSNSRSEMNVSTLELGDSALYLCASSLQQGASTGELFFGEGSRLTVL.

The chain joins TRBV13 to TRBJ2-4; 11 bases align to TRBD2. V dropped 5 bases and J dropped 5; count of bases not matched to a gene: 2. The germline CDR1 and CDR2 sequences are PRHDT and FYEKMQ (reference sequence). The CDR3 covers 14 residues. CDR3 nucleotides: TGTGCCAGCAGCAGGGGACTAGCGGAAAACATTCAGTACTTC. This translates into CASSRGLAENIQYF.

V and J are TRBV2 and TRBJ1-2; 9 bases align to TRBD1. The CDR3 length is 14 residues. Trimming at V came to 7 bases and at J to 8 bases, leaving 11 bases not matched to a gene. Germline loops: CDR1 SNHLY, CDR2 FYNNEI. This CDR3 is CASNNRDRVRGYTF. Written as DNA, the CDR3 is TGTGCCAGCAATAACCGGGACAGGGTGAGAGGCTACACCTTC.

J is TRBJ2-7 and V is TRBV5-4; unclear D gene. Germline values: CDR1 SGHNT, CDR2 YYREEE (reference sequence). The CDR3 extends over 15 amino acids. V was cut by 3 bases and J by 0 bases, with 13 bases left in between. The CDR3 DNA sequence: TGTGCCAGCAGCTCAAAGGCAGGTCCCTCCTACGAGCAGTACTTC. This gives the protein CASSSKAGPSYEQYF.

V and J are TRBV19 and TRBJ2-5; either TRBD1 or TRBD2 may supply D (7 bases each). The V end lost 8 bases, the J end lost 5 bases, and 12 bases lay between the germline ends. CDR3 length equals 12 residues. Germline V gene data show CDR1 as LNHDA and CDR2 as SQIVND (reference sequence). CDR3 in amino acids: CASSGGGETQYF. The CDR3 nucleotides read TGTGCCAGTTCAGGGGGAGGGGAGACCCAGTACTTC.

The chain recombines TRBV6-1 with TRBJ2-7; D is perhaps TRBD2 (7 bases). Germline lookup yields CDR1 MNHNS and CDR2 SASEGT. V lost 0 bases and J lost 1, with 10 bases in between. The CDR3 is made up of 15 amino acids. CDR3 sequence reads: CASSEARGGSYEQYF. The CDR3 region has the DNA TGTGCCAGCAGTGAAGCGAGGGGGGGTTCCTACGAGCAGTACTTC.

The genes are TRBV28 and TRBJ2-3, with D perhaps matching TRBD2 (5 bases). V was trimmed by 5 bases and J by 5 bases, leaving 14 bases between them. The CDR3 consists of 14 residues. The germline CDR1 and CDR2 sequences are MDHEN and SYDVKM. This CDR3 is CASSPPLGLDTQYF. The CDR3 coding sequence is TGTGCCAGCAGTCCCCCACTAGGTTTAGATACGCAGTATTTT. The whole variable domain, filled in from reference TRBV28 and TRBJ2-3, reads DVKVTQSSRYLVKRTGEKVFLECVQDMDHENMFWYRQDPGLGLRLIYFSYDVKMKEKGDIPEGYSVSREKKERFSLILESASTNQTSMYLCASSPPLGLDTQYFGPGTRLTVL.

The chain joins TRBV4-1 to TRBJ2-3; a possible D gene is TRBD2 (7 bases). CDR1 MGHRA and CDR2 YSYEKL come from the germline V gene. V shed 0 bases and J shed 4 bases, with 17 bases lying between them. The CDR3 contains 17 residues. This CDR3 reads CASSQDWEGGPPDTQYF. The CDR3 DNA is TGCGCCAGCAGCCAAGATTGGGAGGGGGGCCCCCCAGATACGCAGTATTTT.

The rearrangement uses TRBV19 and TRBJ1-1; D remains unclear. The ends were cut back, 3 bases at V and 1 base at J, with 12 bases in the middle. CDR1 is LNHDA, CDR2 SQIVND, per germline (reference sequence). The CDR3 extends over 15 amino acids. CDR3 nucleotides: TGTGCCAGTAGTATCAGCCCCTCACAGAACACTGAAGCTTTCTTT. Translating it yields CASSISPSQNTEAFF.

Here the CDR3 reads CASSLSGGADTQYF. CDR3 nucleotide sequence: TGTGCCAGCAGCTTAAGCGGGGGGGCAGATACGCAGTATTTT. The rearrangement uses TRBV7-3 and TRBJ2-3; 9 bases line up with TRBD2. V lost 1 base to trimming and J lost 4 bases; unmatched junction nucleotides: 0. In germline, CDR1 is SGHTA, CDR2 FQGTGA. The length of the CDR3 is 14 residues. The full variable domain, completed using reference TRBV7-3 and TRBJ2-3, is GAGVSQTPSNKVTEKGKYVELRCDPISGHTALYWYRQSLGQGPEFLIYFQGTGAADDSGLPNDRFFAVRPEGSVSTLKIQRTERGDSAVYLCASSLSGGADTQYFGPGTRLTVL.

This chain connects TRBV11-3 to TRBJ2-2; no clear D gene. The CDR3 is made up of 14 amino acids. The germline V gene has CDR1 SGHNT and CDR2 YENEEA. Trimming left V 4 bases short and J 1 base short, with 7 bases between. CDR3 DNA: TGTGCCAGCAGCTATTCCTTGAACACCGGGGAGCTGTTTTTT. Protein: CASSYSLNTGELFF.

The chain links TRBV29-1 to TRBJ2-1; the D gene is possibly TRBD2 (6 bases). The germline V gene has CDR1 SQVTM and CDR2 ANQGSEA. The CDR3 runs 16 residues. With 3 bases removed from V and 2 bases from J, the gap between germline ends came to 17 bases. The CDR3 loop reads CSVDGQAGSTYNEQFF. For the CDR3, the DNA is TGCAGCGTTGACGGGCAGGCGGGATCTACCTACAATGAGCAGTTCTTC.

The CDR3 spells CASSQTLRTSGLDTQYF. CDR3 nucleotide sequence: TGTGCCAGCAGCCAAACGCTCCGGACTAGCGGTTTAGATACGCAGTATTTT. V gene TRBV14 combines with J gene TRBJ2-3, with 10 bases matching TRBD2. The CDR3 runs 17 residues. J lost 5 bases, V lost 2 bases, and 10 bases had no gene match. Germline V gives CDR1 SGHDN, CDR2 FVKESK.

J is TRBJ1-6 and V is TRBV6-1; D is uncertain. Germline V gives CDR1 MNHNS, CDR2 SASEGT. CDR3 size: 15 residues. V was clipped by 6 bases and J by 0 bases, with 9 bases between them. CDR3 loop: CASRGKSSYNSPLHF. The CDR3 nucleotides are TGTGCCAGCAGGGGCAAGAGCTCCTATAATTCACCCCTCCACTTT.

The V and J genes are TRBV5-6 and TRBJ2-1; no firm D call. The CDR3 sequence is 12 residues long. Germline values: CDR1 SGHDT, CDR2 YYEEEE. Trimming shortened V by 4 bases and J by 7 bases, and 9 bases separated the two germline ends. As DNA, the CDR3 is TGTGCCAGCAGCCTACGTAATAATGAGCAGTTCTTC. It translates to CASSLRNNEQFF.